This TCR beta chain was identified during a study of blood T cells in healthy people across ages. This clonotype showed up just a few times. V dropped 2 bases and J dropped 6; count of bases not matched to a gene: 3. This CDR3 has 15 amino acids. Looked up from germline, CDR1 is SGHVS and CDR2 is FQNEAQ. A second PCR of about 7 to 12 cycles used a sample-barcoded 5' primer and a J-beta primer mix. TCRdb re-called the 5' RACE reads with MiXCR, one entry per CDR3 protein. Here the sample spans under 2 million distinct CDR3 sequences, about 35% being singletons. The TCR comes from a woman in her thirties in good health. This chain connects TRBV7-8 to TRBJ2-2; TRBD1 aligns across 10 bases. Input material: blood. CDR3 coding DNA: TGTGCCAGCAGCTTACTGGACAGGGGGGCCGGGGAGCTGTTTTTT. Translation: CASSLLDRGAGELFF. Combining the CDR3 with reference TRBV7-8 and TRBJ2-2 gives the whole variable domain GAGVSQSPRYKVAKRGQDVALRCDPISGHVSLFWYQQALGQGPEFLTYFQNEAQLDKSGLPSDRFFAERPEGSVSTLKIQRTQQEDSAVYLCASSLLDRGAGELFFGEGSRLTVL.